This T cell receptor beta chain came from a study of blood T cell repertoires in COVID-19. Study information: PBMCs, B-cell-depleted T cells, or T cells were the source of the cDNA or gDNA that made up the material.

Between the trimmed V and J ends, which lost 0 bases and 8 bases, there was a span of 11 bases. There are 13 residues in the CDR3. CDR1 SGDLS and CDR2 YYNGEE come from the germline V gene. Clones were sequenced by immunoSEQ multiplex PCR, and TCRdb holds only the in-frame ones, with some missing. The sample yields some 130,000 clones, more than 75% seen once. Sequencing was done on a sample of peripheral blood. The sequence was collected from a man aged 55 to 70 who had recovered from COVID-19. The V and J genes are TRBV9 and TRBJ1-2; TRBD1 is a possible D gene (6 bases). As DNA, the CDR3 is TGTGCCAGCAGCGTAGGGACAGAGGGCGGCTACACCTTC. Translated, it gives CASSVGTEGGYTF.